One T cell receptor (beta chain) is described in this entry. Its cognate antigen is unknown. The V and J ends lost 3 bases and 2 bases respectively, with 11 bases between them. The CDR3 loop spans 13 amino acids. Germline values: CDR1 GTSNPN, CDR2 SVGIG (reference sequence). These data come from a study of CD8 T cells in ankylosing spondylitis. Broader study findings: From matched ankylosing spondylitis synovial fluid, disease-linked clones were reportedly recovered at significantly enriched levels. Within peripheral blood, clones linked to disease were CD8+ and relatively rare.

TCRdb analysed the 5' RACE reads with MiXCR anew, one entry per CDR3 protein. The sample shows about 190,000 distinct CDR3 sequences, 13% of them seen only once. This receptor was identified in a female donor with ankylosing spondylitis or in good health (not recorded which). The sample taken for sequencing was blood, either unsorted or a sorted T cell fraction (not recorded which). This rearrangement joins TRBV30 to TRBJ2-7, with D possibly matching TRBD2 (5 bases). The CDR3 is CAWRPEGAYEQYF. CDR3 bases: TGTGCCTGGAGGCCTGAGGGAGCCTACGAGCAGTACTTC. Full variable domain (rest looked up from reference TRBV30 and TRBJ2-7): SQTIHQWPATLVQPVGSPLSLECTVEGTSNPNLYWYRQAAGRGLQLLFYSVGIGQISSEVPQNLSASRPQDRQFILSSKKLLLSDSGFYLCAWRPEGAYEQYFGPGTRLTVT.